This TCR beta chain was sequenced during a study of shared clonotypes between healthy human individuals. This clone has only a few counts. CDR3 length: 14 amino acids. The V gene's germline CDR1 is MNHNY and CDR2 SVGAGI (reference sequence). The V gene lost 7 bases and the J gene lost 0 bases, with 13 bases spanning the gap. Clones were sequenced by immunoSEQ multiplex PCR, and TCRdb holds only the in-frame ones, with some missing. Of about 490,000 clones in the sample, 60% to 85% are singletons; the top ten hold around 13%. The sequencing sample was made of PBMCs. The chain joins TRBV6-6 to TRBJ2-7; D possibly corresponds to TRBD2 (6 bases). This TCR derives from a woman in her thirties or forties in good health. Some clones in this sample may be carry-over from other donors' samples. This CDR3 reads CASNLPGVSYEQYF. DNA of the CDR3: TGTGCCAGCAACCTTCCGGGGGTCTCCTACGAGCAGTACTTC.